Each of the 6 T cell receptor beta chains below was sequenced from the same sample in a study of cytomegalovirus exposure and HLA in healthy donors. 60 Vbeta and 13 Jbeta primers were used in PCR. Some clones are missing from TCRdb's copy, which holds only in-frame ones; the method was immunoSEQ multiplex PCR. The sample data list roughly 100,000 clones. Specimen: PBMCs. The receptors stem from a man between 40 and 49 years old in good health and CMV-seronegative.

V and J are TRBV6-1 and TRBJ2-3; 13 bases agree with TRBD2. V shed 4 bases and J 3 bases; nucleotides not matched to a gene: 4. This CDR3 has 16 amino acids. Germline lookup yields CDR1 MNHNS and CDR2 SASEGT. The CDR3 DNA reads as TGTGCCAGCAGTGGGGGGACTAGCGGGGCAACAGATACGCAGTATTTT. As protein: CASSGGTSGATDTQYF.

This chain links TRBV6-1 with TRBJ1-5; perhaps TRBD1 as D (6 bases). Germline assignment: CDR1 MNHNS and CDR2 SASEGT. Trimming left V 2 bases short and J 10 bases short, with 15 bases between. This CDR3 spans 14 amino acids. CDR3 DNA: TGTGCCAGCAGTGAATCGGCAGGGGCTCGACCCCAGCATTTT. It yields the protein CASSESAGARPQHF.

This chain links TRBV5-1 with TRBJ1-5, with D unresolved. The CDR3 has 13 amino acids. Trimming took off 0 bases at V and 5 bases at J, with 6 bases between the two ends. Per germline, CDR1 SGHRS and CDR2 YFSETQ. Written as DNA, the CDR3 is TGCGCCAGCAGCTTGGCTCCGGATCAGCCCCAGCATTTT. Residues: CASSLAPDQPQHF.

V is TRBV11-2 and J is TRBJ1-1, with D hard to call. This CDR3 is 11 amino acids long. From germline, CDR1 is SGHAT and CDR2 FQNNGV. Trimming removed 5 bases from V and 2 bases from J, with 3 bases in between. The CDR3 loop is CASSPNTEAFF. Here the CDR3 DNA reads TGTGCCAGCAGCCCAAACACTGAAGCTTTCTTT.

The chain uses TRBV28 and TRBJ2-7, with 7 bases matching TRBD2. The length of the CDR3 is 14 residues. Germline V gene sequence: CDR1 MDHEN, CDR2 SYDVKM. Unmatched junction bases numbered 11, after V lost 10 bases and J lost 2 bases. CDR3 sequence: CATFMGGPTYEQYF. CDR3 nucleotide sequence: TGTGCCACCTTTATGGGAGGGCCCACCTACGAGCAGTACTTC.

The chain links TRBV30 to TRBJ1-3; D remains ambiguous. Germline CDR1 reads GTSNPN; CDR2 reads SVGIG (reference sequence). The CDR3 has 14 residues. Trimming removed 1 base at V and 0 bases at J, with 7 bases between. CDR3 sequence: CAWSDRSSGNTIYF. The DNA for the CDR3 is TGTGCCTGGAGTGACAGAAGCTCTGGAAACACCATATATTTT.